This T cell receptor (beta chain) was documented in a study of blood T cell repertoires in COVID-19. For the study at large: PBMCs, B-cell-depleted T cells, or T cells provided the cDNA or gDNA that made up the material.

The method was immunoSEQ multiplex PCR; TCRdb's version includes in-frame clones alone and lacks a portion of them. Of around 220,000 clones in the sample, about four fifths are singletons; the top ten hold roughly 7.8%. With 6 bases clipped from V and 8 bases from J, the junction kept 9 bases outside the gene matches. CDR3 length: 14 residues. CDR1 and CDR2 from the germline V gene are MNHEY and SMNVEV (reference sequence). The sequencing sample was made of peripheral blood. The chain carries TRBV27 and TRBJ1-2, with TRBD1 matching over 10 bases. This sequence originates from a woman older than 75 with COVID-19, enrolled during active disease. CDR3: CASRPGLTGGGYTF. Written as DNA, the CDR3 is TGTGCCAGCAGACCCGGTCTGACAGGGGGCGGCTACACCTTC.